This T cell receptor beta chain appears in the sequencing data of a study of blood T cell repertoires in COVID-19 (dated by TCRdb to 2020 to 2022). Concerning the study at large: Samples covering the acute and convalescent phases of COVID-19 were provided by collaborators in the United States, Italy and Spain. Nearly every sample came with metadata listing a de-identified subject ID, COVID-19 status, age in years and sex. Where available, HLA class I and class II types were obtained from metadata supplied by the sample provider rather than from assay-based typing. The repertoires were made available in a free public database intended to serve as a resource for research on the immune response to SARS-CoV-2. The samples were drawn from two sources: the first 160 participants of the ongoing ImmuneRACE study, and 950 to 1,500 subjects contributed by 6 global collaborators. The material from the prospective study consisted of cDNA or gDNA derived from T cells, B-cell-depleted T cells, or PBMCs. Deeply sampled blood TCRbeta repertoires from subjects exposed to, actively infected with, or recovered from COVID-19 were included in the dataset.

TCRbeta CDR3 regions were amplified from genomic DNA by means of the immunoSEQ Assay, a bias-controlled multiplex PCR. Per the authors' processing: The number of nucleated cells in each sample was estimated from the amplification of reference gene primers within the assay. Sequence reads were collapsed and filtered to measure the absolute abundance of every unique TCRbeta CDR3 rearrangement. For each sample, productive Simpson clonality was calculated as the square root of Simpson's diversity index over productive rearrangements. TCRdb obtained this table from immuneACCESS and retained in-frame rearrangements with V and J assigned. These tables miss some clones; where compared with another copy, unresolved V genes account for less than half of the shortfall, and the remainder is unexplained. V, J and clone size reflect that table, while D and trimming were determined from the DNA. The table for this sample lists 200,000 to 250,000 clones; 75% to 85% of them were counted only once. The ten top clones hold 1.3% of the sample.

One collaborating source in Seattle enrolled patients during active infection and followed them longitudinally through the course of disease. Each collaborating institution followed its own protocols to collect whole blood in K2EDTA tubes. For TCRbeta analysis, collaborator samples were shipped as frozen whole blood, as isolated PBMCs, or as DNA extracted from either sample type. Results and caveats for the whole study, not just this receptor: The amount of clinical and demographic metadata varied by source and participant and was provided uncurated.

The germline ends are 8 bases apart after V is trimmed by 1 base and J by 5 bases. CDR1 and CDR2, looked up from the germline V gene (reference sequence), are GTSNPN and SVGIG. CDR3 length: 12 amino acids, cysteine to phenylalanine. The retained sequence is limited to the CDR3, 36 bases, with the frame set at the first base. Details on this clone: Its antigen is unknown. Per-base qualities were not stored, and no clone one base away is much larger.

The sequencing input was peripheral blood. The origin of this receptor is a woman aged 25 to 45 with COVID-19, enrolled during active disease. The sequence is built from TRBV30 and TRBJ1-1, with the D gene call left open. The CDR3: CAWSDRETEAFF. The DNA is TGTGCCTGGAGTGATAGAGAAACTGAAGCTTTCTTT.